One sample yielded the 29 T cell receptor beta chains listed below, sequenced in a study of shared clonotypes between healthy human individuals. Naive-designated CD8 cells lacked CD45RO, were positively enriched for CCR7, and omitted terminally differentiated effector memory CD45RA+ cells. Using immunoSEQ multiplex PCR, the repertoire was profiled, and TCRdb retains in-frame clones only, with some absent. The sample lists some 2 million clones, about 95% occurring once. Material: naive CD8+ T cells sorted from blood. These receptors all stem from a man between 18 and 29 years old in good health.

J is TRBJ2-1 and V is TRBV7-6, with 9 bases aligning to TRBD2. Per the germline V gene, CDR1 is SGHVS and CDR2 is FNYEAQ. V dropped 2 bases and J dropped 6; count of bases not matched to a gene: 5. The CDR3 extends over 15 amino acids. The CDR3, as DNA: TGTGCCAGCAGCTTAATCGCGGGAGGGTTCAATGAGCAGTTCTTC. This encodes CASSLIAGGFNEQFF.

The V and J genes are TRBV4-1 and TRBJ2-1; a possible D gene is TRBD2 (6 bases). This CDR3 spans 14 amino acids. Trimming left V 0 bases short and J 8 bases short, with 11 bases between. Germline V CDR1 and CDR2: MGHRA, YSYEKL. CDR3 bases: TGCGCCAGCAGCCAAGATCGGACTACGGATGAGCAGTTCTTC. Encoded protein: CASSQDRTTDEQFF.

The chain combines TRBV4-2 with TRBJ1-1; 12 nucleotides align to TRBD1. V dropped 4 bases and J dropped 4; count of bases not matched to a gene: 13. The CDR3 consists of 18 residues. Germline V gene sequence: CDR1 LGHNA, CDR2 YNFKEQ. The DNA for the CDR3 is TGTGCCAGCAGCCTGGACTCGGGACAGGGGGCTTTTGTCACTGAAGCTTTCTTT. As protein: CASSLDSGQGAFVTEAFF.

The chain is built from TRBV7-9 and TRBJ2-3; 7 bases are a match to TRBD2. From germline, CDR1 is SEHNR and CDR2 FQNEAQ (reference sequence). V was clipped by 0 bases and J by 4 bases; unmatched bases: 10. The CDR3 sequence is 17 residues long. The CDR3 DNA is TGTGCCAGCAGCTTAGCTGGAAATCCGACTAGCCCAGATACGCAGTATTTT. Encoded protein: CASSLAGNPTSPDTQYF.

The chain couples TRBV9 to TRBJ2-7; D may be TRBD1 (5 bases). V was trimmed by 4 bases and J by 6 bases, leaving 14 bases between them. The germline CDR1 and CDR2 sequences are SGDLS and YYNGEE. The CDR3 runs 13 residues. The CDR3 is CASSRAAGREQYF. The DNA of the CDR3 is TGTGCCAGCAGCAGGGCGGCAGGGCGCGAGCAGTACTTC.

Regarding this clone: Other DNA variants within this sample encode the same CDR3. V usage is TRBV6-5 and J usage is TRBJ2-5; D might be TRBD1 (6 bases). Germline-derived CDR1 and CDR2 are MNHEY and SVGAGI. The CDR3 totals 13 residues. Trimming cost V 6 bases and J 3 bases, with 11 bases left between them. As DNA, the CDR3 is TGTGCCAGCAGCCCCCGGACAGAAGAGACCCAGTACTTC. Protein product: CASSPRTEETQYF.

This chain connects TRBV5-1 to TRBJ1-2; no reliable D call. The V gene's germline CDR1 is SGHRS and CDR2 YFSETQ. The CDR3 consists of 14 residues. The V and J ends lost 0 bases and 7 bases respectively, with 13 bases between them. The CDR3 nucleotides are TGCGCCAGCAGCTTGGAAGCGTTCGATGGTGGCTACACCTTC. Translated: CASSLEAFDGGYTF.

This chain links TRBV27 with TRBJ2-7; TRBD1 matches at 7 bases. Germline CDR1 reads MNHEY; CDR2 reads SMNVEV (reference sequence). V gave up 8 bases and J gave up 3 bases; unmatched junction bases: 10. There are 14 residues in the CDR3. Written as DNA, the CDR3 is TGTGCCAGCGCCCCGATTGGGACAGACTACGAGCAGTACTTC. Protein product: CASAPIGTDYEQYF.

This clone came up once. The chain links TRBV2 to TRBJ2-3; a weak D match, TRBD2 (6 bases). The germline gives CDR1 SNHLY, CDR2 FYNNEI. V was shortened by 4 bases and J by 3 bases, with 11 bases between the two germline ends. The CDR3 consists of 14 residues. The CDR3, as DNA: TGTGCCAGCAGTGTGACTAGGAGGACAGATACGCAGTATTTT. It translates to CASSVTRRTDTQYF.

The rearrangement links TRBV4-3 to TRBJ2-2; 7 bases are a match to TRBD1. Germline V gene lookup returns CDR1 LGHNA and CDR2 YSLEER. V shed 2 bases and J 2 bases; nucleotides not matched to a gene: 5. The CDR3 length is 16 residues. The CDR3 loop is CASSQLGQQNTGELFF. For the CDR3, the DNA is TGCGCCAGCAGCCAACTGGGACAGCAAAACACCGGGGAGCTGTTTTTT.

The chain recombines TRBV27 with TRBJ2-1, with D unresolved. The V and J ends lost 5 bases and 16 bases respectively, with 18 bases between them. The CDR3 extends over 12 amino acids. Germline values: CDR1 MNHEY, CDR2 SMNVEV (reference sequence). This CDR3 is CASSGPSSLQFF. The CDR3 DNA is TGTGCCAGCAGTGGACCCAGCTCTCTTCAATTCTTC.

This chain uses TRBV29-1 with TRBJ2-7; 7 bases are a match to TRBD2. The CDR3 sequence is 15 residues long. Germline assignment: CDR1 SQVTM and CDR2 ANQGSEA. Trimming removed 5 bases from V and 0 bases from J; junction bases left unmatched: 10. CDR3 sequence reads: CSVRLAGVGSYEQYF. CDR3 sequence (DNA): TGCAGCGTTCGTTTAGCGGGCGTTGGCTCCTACGAGCAGTACTTC.

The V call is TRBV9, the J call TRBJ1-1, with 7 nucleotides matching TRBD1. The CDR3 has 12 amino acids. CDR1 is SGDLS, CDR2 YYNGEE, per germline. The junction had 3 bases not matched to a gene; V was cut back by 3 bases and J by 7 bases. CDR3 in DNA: TGTGCCAGCAGCGGAGACAGGGATGAAGCTTTCTTT. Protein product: CASSGDRDEAFF.

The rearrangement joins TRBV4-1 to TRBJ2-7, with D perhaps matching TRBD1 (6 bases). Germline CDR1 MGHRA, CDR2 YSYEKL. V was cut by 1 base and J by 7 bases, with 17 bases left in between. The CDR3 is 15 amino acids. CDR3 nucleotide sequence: TGCGCCAGCAGCCAAGTTTCAGGGGCTCTCGTGGAGCAGTACTTC. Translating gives CASSQVSGALVEQYF.

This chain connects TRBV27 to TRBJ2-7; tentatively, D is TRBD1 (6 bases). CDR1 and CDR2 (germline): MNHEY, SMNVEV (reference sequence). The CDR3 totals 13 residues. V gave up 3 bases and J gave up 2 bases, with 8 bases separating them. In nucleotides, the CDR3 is TGTGCCAGCAGTTTTAACAGGGCCTACGAGCAGTACTTC. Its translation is CASSFNRAYEQYF.

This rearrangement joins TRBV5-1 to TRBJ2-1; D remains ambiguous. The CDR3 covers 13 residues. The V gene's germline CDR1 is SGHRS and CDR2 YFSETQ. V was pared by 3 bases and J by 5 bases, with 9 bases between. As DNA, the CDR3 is TGCGCCAGCAGCTATTACGGCAACAATGAGCAGTTCTTC. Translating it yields CASSYYGNNEQFF.

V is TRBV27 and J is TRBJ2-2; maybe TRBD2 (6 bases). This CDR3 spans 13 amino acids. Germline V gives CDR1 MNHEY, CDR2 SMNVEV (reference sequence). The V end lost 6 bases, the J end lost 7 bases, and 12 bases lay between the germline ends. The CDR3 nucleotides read TGTGCCAGCAGCCCTACCGGGGGCGGGGAGCTGTTTTTT. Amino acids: CASSPTGGGELFF.

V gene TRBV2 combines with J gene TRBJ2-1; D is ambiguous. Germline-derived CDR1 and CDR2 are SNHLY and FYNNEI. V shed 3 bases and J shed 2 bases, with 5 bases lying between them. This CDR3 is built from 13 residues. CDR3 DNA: TGTGCCAGCAGTGATCCGACCTACAATGAGCAGTTCTTC. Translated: CASSDPTYNEQFF.

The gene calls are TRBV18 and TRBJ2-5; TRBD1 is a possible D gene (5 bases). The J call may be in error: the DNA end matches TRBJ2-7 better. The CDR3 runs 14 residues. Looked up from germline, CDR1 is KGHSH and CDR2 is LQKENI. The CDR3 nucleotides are TGTGCCAGCAGTTCAGCAGGGCTCTCCTACGAGCAGTACTTC. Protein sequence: CASSSAGLSYEQYF.

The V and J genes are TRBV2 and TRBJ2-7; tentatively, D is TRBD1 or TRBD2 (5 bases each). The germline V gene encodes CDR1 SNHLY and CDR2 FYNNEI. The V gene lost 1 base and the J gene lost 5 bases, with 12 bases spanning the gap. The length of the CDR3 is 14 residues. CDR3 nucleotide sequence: TGTGCCAGCAGTGAAGGAGGGGTTTTCGACGAGCAGTACTTC. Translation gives CASSEGGVFDEQYF. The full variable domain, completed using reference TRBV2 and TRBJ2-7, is EPEVTQTPSHQVTQMGQEVILRCVPISNHLYFYWYRQILGQKVEFLVSFYNNEISEKSEIFDDQFSVERPDGSNFTLKIRSTKLEDSAMYFCASSEGGVFDEQYFGPGTRLTVT.

The CDR3 spells CASSSLPNEQFF. The CDR3 nucleotides are TGTGCCAGCAGTTCCCTACCCAATGAGCAGTTCTTC. This rearrangement joins TRBV28 to TRBJ2-1, with D unresolved. The V gene lost 4 bases and the J gene lost 6 bases, with 7 bases spanning the gap. Per the germline V gene, CDR1 is MDHEN and CDR2 is SYDVKM. CDR3 length equals 12 residues.

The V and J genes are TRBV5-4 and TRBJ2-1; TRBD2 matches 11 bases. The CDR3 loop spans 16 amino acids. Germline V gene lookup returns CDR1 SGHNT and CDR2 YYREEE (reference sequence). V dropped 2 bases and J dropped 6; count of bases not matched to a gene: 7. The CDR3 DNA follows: TGTGCCAGCAGCTTCGTAGGTAGCGGGAGGGGCAATGAGCAGTTCTTC. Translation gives CASSFVGSGRGNEQFF.

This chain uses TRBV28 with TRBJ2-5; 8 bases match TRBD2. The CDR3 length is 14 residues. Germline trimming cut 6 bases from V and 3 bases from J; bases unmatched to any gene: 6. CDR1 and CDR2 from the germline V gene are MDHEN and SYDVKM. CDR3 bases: TGTGCCAGCAGCCTACTAGCGGATGAAGAGACCCAGTACTTC. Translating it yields CASSLLADEETQYF.

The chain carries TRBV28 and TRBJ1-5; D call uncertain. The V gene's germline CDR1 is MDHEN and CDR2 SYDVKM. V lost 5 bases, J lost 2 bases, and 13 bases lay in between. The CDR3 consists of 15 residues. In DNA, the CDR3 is TGTGCCAGCAGTCCCCTGGTTGGGGGCAATCAGCCCCAGCATTTT. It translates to CASSPLVGGNQPQHF.

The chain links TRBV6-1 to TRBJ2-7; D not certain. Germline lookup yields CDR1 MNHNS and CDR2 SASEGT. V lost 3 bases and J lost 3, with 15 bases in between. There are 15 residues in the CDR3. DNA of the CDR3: TGTGCCAGCAGTGAGGGGTTGAGTAAGGTCTACGAGCAGTACTTC. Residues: CASSEGLSKVYEQYF.

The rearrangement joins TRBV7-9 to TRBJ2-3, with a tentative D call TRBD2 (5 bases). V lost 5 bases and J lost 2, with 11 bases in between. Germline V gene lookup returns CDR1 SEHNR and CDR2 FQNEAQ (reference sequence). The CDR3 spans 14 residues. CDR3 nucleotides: TGTGCCAGCAGCCCCCGGGATGTCACAGATACGCAGTATTTT. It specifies CASSPRDVTDTQYF. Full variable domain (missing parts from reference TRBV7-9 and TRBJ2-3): DTGVSQNPRHKITKRGQNVTFRCDPISEHNRLYWYRQTLGQGPEFLTYFQNEAQLEKSRLLSDRFSAERPKGSFSTLEIQRTEQGDSAMYLCASSPRDVTDTQYFGPGTRLTVL.

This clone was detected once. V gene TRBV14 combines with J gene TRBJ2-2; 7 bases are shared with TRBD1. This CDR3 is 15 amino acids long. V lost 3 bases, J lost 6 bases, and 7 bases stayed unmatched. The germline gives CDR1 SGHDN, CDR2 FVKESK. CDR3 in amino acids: CASSQLTGPAGELFF. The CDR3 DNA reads TGTGCCAGCAGCCAGCTGACAGGGCCAGCCGGGGAGCTGTTTTTT.

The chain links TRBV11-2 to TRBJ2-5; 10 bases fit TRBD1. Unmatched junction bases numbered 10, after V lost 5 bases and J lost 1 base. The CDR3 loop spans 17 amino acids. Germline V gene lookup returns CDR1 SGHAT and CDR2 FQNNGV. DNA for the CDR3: TGTGCCAGCAGCCCACAAGGACAGGGGGAGCCCCAAGAGACCCAGTACTTC. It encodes CASSPQGQGEPQETQYF.

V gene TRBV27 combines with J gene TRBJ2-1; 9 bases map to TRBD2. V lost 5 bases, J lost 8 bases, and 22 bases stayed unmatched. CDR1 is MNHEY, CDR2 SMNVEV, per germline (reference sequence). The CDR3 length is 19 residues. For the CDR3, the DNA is TGTGCCAGCAGTCCCCTAAGACTAGCGGTTATCCTGGCCAGGGATGAGCAGTTCTTC. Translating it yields CASSPLRLAVILARDEQFF.